Given below is one TCR beta chain in context. Original data processing: Scientists estimated how many nucleated cells there were by amplifying reference gene primers. The method was immunoSEQ multiplex PCR; TCRdb's version includes in-frame clones alone and lacks a portion of them. Clone size and V and J calls were adopted from that table, with D and trimming inferred from the DNA. The sample shows about 220,000 clones, more than 70% of them seen only once. The sample belongs to a study of blood T cell repertoires in COVID-19. Sequenced material: peripheral blood. This receptor was obtained from a woman older than 75 with acute or convalescent COVID-19.

The chain's CDR3 is CASRPTSNTEAFF. Here the CDR3 DNA reads TGTGCCAGCAGACCGACATCGAACACTGAAGCTTTCTTT. The rearrangement links TRBV12-3 or TRBV12-4 to TRBJ1-1; D unclear. This CDR3 is 13 amino acids long. V gave up 6 bases and J gave up 1 base, with 9 bases separating them.